The 21 T cell receptor beta chains below were found in one sample sequenced in a study of T cells in localized non-small cell lung cancer. Assay used: immunoSEQ multiplex PCR; TCRdb lists only in-frame clones, some missing. Of almost 35,000 clones listed, just over 90% are singletons. This material consisted of peripheral blood, taken before any cancer treatment. These TCRs come from a female donor at least 60 years old with stage I lung adenocarcinoma.

A single count supports this clone. The CDR3 region has the DNA TGTGCCAGCAGTTATCGGCTAGCGGGAGCAAGCGAGCAGTACGTC. As protein: CASSYRLAGASEQYV. The chain combines TRBV6-6 with TRBJ2-7; TRBD2 agrees at 10 bases. The V gene end was trimmed by 3 bases and the J gene end by 6 bases; junction bases not matched to a gene: 8. There are 15 residues in the CDR3. CDR1 is MNHNY, CDR2 SVGAGI, per germline (reference sequence).

The chain has TRBV11-1 and TRBJ1-1; no reliable D call. The CDR3 sequence is 12 residues long. Trimming shortened V by 9 bases and J by 4 bases, and 12 bases separated the two germline ends. Germline-derived CDR1 and CDR2 are SGHAT and FQDESV (reference sequence). The CDR3 sequence is CASVKEVTEAFF. The CDR3 DNA reads as TGTGCCAGTGTCAAGGAGGTCACTGAAGCTTTCTTT.

J is TRBJ2-1 and V is TRBV7-8, with TRBD1 identical over 10 bases. The CDR3 is 16 residues long. V lost 3 bases, J lost 9 bases, and 11 bases stayed unmatched. Germline V CDR1 and CDR2: SGHVS, FQNEAQ. The CDR3 DNA reads as TGTGCCAGCAGCTTCTCCGGGACAGGGGCCACCTTTGAGCAGTTCTTC. Protein sequence: CASSFSGTGATFEQFF.

V and J are TRBV6-1 and TRBJ2-7; no clear D gene. This CDR3 is built from 13 residues. Germline V gene lookup returns CDR1 MNHNS and CDR2 SASEGT. V lost 0 bases and J lost 6, with 9 bases in between. The CDR3 protein is CASSEAPNGEQYV. The CDR3 bases are TGTGCCAGCAGTGAAGCTCCCAATGGCGAGCAGTACGTC.

The chain combines TRBV21-1 with TRBJ2-7; TRBD2 is taken as the D call from the table, unchecked against the DNA. TRBV21-1 is deemed a pseudogene. The length of the CDR3 is 14 residues. This chain's CDR3 is CASSKVARGYEQYV. DNA for the CDR3: TGTGCCAGCAGCAAAGTTGCCCGGGGTTACGAGCAGTACGTC.

This chain uses TRBV6-5 with TRBJ2-5; weak D call: TRBD1 (6 bases). CDR1 and CDR2 from the germline V gene are MNHEY and SVGAGI. The CDR3 totals 12 residues. V lost 6 bases and J lost 2, with 7 bases in between. The CDR3 spells CASRQGQETQYF. In nucleotides, the CDR3 is TGTGCCAGCAGACAGGGACAAGAGACCCAGTACTTC.

The chain carries TRBV6-1 and TRBJ1-2, with D unclear. Germline assignment: CDR1 MNHNS and CDR2 SASEGT. The CDR3 has 12 amino acids. V was shortened by 5 bases and J by 2 bases, with 6 bases between the two germline ends. DNA for the CDR3: TGTGCCAGCAGTTATCTAAACTATGGCTACACCTTC. Its translation is CASSYLNYGYTF.

The V call is TRBV27, the J call TRBJ2-5; 8 nucleotides agree with TRBD1. Germline V CDR1 and CDR2: MNHEY, SMNVEV (reference sequence). CDR3 length: 15 amino acids. The V and J ends lost 5 bases and 0 bases, in that order; junction bases with no gene match: 5. The CDR3 loop reads CASSPWGQDQETQYF. The CDR3, as DNA: TGTGCCAGCAGTCCTTGGGGACAGGACCAAGAGACCCAGTACTTC.

The sample holds a few counts of this clone. This chain uses TRBV10-1 with TRBJ1-4, with D hard to call. The CDR3 runs to 13 residues. The V end lost 4 bases, the J end lost 8 bases, and 11 bases lay between the germline ends. The germline V gene has CDR1 WNHNN and CDR2 SYGVQD (reference sequence). The CDR3 loop reads CASSGGLGEKLFF. Here the CDR3 DNA reads TGCGCCAGCAGTGGTGGACTCGGAGAAAAACTGTTTTTT.

The rearrangement joins TRBV18 to TRBJ2-7, with 11 bases matching TRBD2. The germline CDR1 and CDR2 sequences are KGHSH and LQKENI. The V gene end was trimmed by 3 bases and the J gene end by 2 bases; junction bases not matched to a gene: 6. CDR3 length: 16 amino acids. Written as DNA, the CDR3 is TGTGCCAGCTCACCCCCTAGCGGGGGGATGACCTACGAGCAGTACTTC. This gives the protein CASSPPSGGMTYEQYF.

The rearrangement joins TRBV7-2 to TRBJ2-2; D is unclear. The CDR3 is made up of 16 amino acids. With 1 base removed from V and 0 bases from J, the gap between germline ends came to 9 bases. Germline V gene sequence: CDR1 SGHTA, CDR2 FQGNSA. The CDR3 DNA reads as TGTGCCAGCAGCTTAGTGCGTCCTTCGAACACCGGGGAGCTGTTTTTT. Translated: CASSLVRPSNTGELFF.

J is TRBJ2-5 and V is TRBV5-4, with 9 positions matching TRBD1. The CDR3 sequence is 16 residues long. Germline CDR1 SGHNT, CDR2 YYREEE (reference sequence). After removal of 4 bases from V and 2 bases from J, the junction contained 9 bases not matched to a gene. CDR3 bases: TGTGCCAGCAGCCATTATGGGACAGGGATTCAAGAGACCCAGTACTTC. Its protein product is CASSHYGTGIQETQYF.

The sample holds a few counts of this clone. The rearrangement joins TRBV11-3 to TRBJ1-5, with a possible D match to TRBD1 (6 bases). Between the trimmed V and J ends, which lost 1 base and 5 bases, there was a span of 6 bases. This CDR3 region has 13 residues. Per the germline V gene, CDR1 is SGHNT and CDR2 is YENEEA. CDR3 protein: CASSLAGDQPQHF. CDR3 in DNA: TGTGCCAGCAGCTTAGCAGGGGATCAGCCCCAGCATTTT.

The chain has TRBV5-1 and TRBJ2-5; 8 positions agree with TRBD2. The length of the CDR3 is 16 residues. V trimming: 0 bases; J trimming: 2 bases; junction bases outside the gene matches: 6. Germline V CDR1 and CDR2: SGHRS, YFSETQ. Here the CDR3 reads CASSLDGGARQETQYF. The CDR3 DNA reads as TGCGCCAGCAGCTTGGACGGGGGGGCTCGGCAAGAGACCCAGTACTTC.

The chain uses TRBV5-1 and TRBJ1-4; tentative D call: TRBD1 (5 bases). CDR3 size: 16 residues. Germline CDR1 reads SGHRS; CDR2 reads YFSETQ. V was cut by 3 bases and J by 0 bases, with 12 bases left in between. This CDR3 reads CASSWGTGATNEKLFF. Here the CDR3 DNA reads TGCGCCAGCAGCTGGGGGACGGGTGCAACTAATGAAAAACTGTTTTTT.

The V and J genes are TRBV7-2 and TRBJ2-3; a weak D match, TRBD2 (6 bases). Trimming cost V 2 bases and J 3 bases, with 12 bases left between them. Germline lookup yields CDR1 SGHTA and CDR2 FQGNSA. The CDR3 contains 15 residues. Here the CDR3 reads CASSLRGLGTDTQYF. The CDR3 region has the DNA TGTGCCAGCAGCTTACGGGGGTTAGGGACAGATACGCAGTATTTT.

The chain uses TRBV7-2 and TRBJ2-5; the match to TRBD1 covers 9 bases. Germline values: CDR1 SGHTA, CDR2 FQGNSA. This CDR3 has 16 residues. V lost 4 bases to trimming and J lost 4 bases; unmatched junction nucleotides: 10. The CDR3 here is CASSSTGGASGETQYF. The CDR3 DNA is TGTGCCAGCAGCTCAACAGGGGGCGCCTCAGGAGAGACCCAGTACTTC. Filled out from reference TRBV7-2 and TRBJ2-5, the complete variable domain reads GAGVSQSPSNKVTEKGKDVELRCDPISGHTALYWYRQSLGQGLEFLIYFQGNSAPDKSGLPSDRFSAERTGGSVSTLTIQRTQQEDSAVYLCASSSTGGASGETQYFGPGTRLLVL.

The chain employs TRBV18 and TRBJ2-1; perhaps TRBD2 as D (5 bases). Germline V CDR1 and CDR2: KGHSH, LQKENI. V lost 6 bases and J 9 bases, leaving 18 bases between the germline ends. This CDR3 spans 14 amino acids. The CDR3 here is CASSLGLAGGEQFF. In nucleotides, the CDR3 is TGTGCCAGCTCCCTAGGGCTAGCTGGTGGTGAGCAGTTCTTC.

The genes are TRBV7-3 and TRBJ2-3, with D perhaps TRBD2 (6 bases). CDR3 size: 14 residues. Germline CDR1 is SGHTA and CDR2 is FQGTGA. Trimming shortened V by 1 base and J by 4 bases, and 9 bases separated the two germline ends. In nucleotides, the CDR3 is TGTGCCAGCAGCTTAAGGCGGGACTCAGATACGCAGTATTTT. This sequence encodes CASSLRRDSDTQYF.

V and J are TRBV14 and TRBJ2-3, with 8 bases aligning to TRBD2. V was pared by 4 bases and J by 2 bases, with 5 bases of the junction left unmatched. Germline V gene lookup returns CDR1 SGHDN and CDR2 FVKESK. CDR3 length: 15 residues. CDR3 bases: TGTGCCAGCAGCCTTACTAGCGGACTCACAGATACGCAGTATTTT. Protein sequence: CASSLTSGLTDTQYF.

With respect to this clone: Other DNA sequences in this sample translate to the same CDR3. The chain has TRBV21-1 and TRBJ1-5. TRBV21-1 is marked as a pseudogene. The CDR3 has 17 residues. CDR3 region: CASSKALGVYSNQPQHF. The CDR3 DNA reads as TGTGCCAGCAGCAAAGCGCTCGGGGTCTATAGCAATCAGCCCCAGCATTTT.